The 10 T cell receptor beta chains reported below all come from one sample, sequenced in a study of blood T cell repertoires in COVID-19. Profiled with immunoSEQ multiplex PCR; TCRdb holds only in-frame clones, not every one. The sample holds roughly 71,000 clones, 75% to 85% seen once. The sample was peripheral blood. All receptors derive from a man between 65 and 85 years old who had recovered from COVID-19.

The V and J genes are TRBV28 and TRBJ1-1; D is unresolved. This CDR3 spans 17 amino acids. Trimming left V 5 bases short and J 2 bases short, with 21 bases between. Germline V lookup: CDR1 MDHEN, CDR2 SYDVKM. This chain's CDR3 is CASSPTHAVSLNTEAFF. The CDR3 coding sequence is TGTGCCAGCAGTCCCACCCACGCGGTCAGTCTAAACACTGAAGCTTTCTTT.

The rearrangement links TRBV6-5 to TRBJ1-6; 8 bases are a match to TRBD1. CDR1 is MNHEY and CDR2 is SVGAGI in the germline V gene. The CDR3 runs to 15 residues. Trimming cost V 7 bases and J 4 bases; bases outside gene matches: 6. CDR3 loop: CASISGGEYNSPLHF. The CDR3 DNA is TGTGCCAGCATTTCAGGGGGCGAGTATAATTCACCCCTCCACTTT.

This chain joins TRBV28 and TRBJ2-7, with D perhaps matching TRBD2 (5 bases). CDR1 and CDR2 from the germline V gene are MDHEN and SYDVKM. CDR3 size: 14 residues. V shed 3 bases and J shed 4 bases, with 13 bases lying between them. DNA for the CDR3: TGTGCCAGCAGTTTTAGCGCAGTTAGATACGAGCAGTACTTC. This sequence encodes CASSFSAVRYEQYF.

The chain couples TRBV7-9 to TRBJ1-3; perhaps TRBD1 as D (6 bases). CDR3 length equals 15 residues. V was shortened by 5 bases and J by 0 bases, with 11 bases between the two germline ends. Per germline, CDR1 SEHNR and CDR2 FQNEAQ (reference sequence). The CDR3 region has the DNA TGTGCCAGCAGCCCCAGGGGAGACTCTGGAAACACCATATATTTT. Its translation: CASSPRGDSGNTIYF.

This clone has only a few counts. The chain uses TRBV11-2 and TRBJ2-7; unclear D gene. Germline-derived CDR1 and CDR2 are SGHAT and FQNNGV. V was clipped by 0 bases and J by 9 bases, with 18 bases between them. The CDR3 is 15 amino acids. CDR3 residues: CASSLDGRSVRPQYF. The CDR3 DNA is TGTGCCAGCAGCTTAGATGGTAGGAGCGTACGCCCGCAGTACTTC.

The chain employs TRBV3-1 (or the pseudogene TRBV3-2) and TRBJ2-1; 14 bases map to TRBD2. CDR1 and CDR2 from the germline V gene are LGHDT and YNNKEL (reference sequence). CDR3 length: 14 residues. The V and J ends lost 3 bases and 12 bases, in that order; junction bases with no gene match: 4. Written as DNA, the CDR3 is TGTGCCAGCAGCCAGGGACTAGCGGGAGAGTCGCAGTTCTTC. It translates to CASSQGLAGESQFF.

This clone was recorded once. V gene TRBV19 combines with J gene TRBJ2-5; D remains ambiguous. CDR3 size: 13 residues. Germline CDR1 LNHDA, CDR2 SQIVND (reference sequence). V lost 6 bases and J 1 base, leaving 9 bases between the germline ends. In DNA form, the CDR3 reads TGTGCCAGTAGCCCAATGTTCCAAGAGACCCAGTACTTC. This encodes CASSPMFQETQYF.

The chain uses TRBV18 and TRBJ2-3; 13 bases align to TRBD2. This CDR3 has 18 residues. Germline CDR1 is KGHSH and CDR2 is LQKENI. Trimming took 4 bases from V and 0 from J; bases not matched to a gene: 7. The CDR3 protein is CASSQPGLAGSSTDTQYF. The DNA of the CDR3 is TGTGCCAGCTCACAACCGGGACTAGCGGGGTCGAGCACAGATACGCAGTATTTT.

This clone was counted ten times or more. DNA of the CDR3: TGCGCCAGCAGCTTGGGTGAACGGGGCACTGAAGCTTTCTTT. Residues: CASSLGERGTEAFF. The V gene is TRBV5-1, the J gene TRBJ1-1, with D unresolved. CDR1 is SGHRS and CDR2 is YFSETQ in the germline V gene. The CDR3 consists of 14 residues. V was trimmed by 0 bases and J by 4 bases, leaving 10 bases between them.

The CDR3 reads CASSLVGTSVADTQYF. Here the CDR3 DNA reads TGTGCCAGCAGCTTAGTAGGTACTAGCGTGGCAGATACGCAGTATTTT. V and J are TRBV7-9 and TRBJ2-3, with 7 bases that match TRBD2. Trimming at V came to 1 base and at J to 4 bases, leaving 8 bases not matched to a gene. Germline V gives CDR1 SEHNR, CDR2 FQNEAQ (reference sequence). The CDR3 contains 16 residues.